This is a list of T cell receptor beta chains from one sample in a study of T cell changes during pregnancy in multiple sclerosis. Profiled with immunoSEQ multiplex PCR; TCRdb holds only in-frame clones, not every one. The sample yields about 72,000 clones, roughly 91% seen once. The starting material was peripheral blood, obtained in the third trimester of pregnancy. These receptor sequences come from a female donor in good health, enrolled as a control in a pregnancy study. The CDR3 runs from the conserved cysteine through the conserved F or W. D genes are given only for firm matches. Only part of the rows carry a size: once, few, many, or a class if the clone is expanded.

j_call | clone_size | d_call | v_call | cdr3_nt | cdr3_aa
TRBJ1-4 | NA | NA | TRBV6-1 | TGTGCCAGCAGTTATAATCGGGAGGAAAAACTGTTTTTT | CASSYNREEKLFF
TRBJ1-2 | NA | NA | TRBV4-3 | TGCGCCAGCAGCCAAGAAGGAGGGGCTAATGGCTACACCTTC | CASSQEGGANGYTF
TRBJ1-1 | NA | NA | TRBV13 | TGTGCCAGCAGTACGGTTGGCCGAGGCACTGAAGCTTTCTTT | CASSTVGRGTEAFF
TRBJ2-7 | NA | NA | TRBV5-1 | TGCGCCAGCAGGGCCGGGGTTAACTACGAGCAGTACTTC | CASRAGVNYEQYF
TRBJ2-4 | NA | TRBD2 | TRBV11-2 | TGTGCCAGCAGCTTCGGGGGGATCAACATTCAGTACTTC | CASSFGGINIQYF
TRBJ2-2 | NA | NA | TRBV5-1 | TGCGCCAGCAGCCAGTCGACAGTGAACACCGGGGAGCTGTTTTTT | CASSQSTVNTGELFF
TRBJ1-2 | NA | TRBD1 | TRBV18 | TGTGCCAGCTCACCAAGGCAGACAGGGAATAACTATGGCTACACCTTC | CASSPRQTGNNYGYTF
TRBJ1-4 | NA | NA | TRBV5-1 | TGCGCCAGCAGCCCCATTTTGAGTCATAATGAAAAACTGTTTTTT | CASSPILSHNEKLFF
TRBJ2-7 | NA | NA | TRBV7-6 | TGTGCCAGCAGCCCACGGGACACCTCCTACGAGCAGTACTTC | CASSPRDTSYEQYF
TRBJ1-4 | once | NA | TRBV5-4 | TGTGCCAGCAGCCCCGGAGACAGAAGTGAAAAACTGTTTTTT | CASSPGDRSEKLFF
TRBJ2-7 | NA | NA | TRBV21-1 | TGTGCCAGCTCCGGGACAGCTTCCTACGAGCAGTACTTC | CASSGTASYEQYF
TRBJ2-7 | NA | NA | TRBV10-1 | TGCGCCAGCAGTGAGTCGGGGGGAGCCGCCTACGAGCAGTACTTC | CASSESGGAAYEQYF
TRBJ1-4 | NA | TRBD1 | TRBV7-9 | TGTGCCAGCAGCTTATATCGAGGGGGCAGGGAAAAACTGTTTTTT | CASSLYRGGREKLFF
TRBJ2-7 | NA | NA | TRBV6-6 | TGTGCCAGCAGTTACTCGAGCAACTACGAGCAGTACTTC | CASSYSSNYEQYF
TRBJ1-1 | NA | NA | TRBV6-5 | TGTGCCAGCAGTTCCCCCAGCGCGAACACTGAAGCTTTCTTT | CASSSPSANTEAFF
TRBJ2-2 | NA | NA | TRBV11-3 | TGTGCCAGCAGCTTAGATCTAGTTCCGGGCACCGGGGAGCTGTTTTTT | CASSLDLVPGTGELFF
TRBJ1-2 | NA | NA | TRBV5-1 | TGCGCCAGCAGCTTACAGGAGACTAACTATGGCTACACCTTC | CASSLQETNYGYTF
TRBJ1-2 | NA | NA | TRBV25-1 | TGTGCCAGCAGTGACTTAGGGGATCATACGTACACCTTC | CASSDLGDHTYTF
TRBJ2-7 | NA | TRBD1 | TRBV6-1 | TGTGCCAGCAGTTATCCGGGACAGGGGAACGAGCAGTACTTC | CASSYPGQGNEQYF
TRBJ1-1 | once | NA | TRBV18 | TGTGCCAGCTCACGTCAGGAGGGGACTGAAGCTTTCTTT | CASSRQEGTEAFF
TRBJ1-2 | NA | NA | TRBV28 | TGTGCCAGCTCCTGGGCGGGAAGAGGCTACACCTTC | CASSWAGRGYTF
TRBJ1-1 | NA | TRBD1 | TRBV7-9 | TGTGCCAGCACCCTTGGGGGAAGGGGGCCGGCTGAAGCTTTCTTT | CASTLGGRGPAEAFF